The TCR beta chain described here comes from a study of cytomegalovirus exposure and HLA in healthy donors. General study points: At a 0.05 false discovery rate, a later analysis found about 17,000 TCR beta sequences to be associated with HLA alleles.

Germline V gene sequence: CDR1 SQVTM, CDR2 ANQGSEA. The V segment lost 5 bases and the J segment 5 bases; nucleotides outside the gene matches: 5. The CDR3 sequence is 12 residues long. Worth noting for this clone: Its antigen is unknown.

The primer mix had 60 Vbeta and 13 Jbeta primers. Study processing details: Roughly 11 million shared chains were among approximately 87 million unique TCR beta chains counted in a later analysis. The table came from immunoSEQ multiplex PCR; TCRdb's copy has only in-frame clones and leaves some out. V, J and clone size are taken as reported in that table, and D and trimming were inferred from the DNA itself. The table includes about 140,000 clones, approximately 73% detected once. This chain links TRBV29-1 with TRBJ2-5; 7 positions match TRBD1. The receptor's source is a woman in her thirties or forties in good health and CMV-seronegative. The material sequenced was PBMCs. CDR3 DNA sequence: TGCAGCGTTTCAACAGGGGAGGAGACCCAGTACTTC. This encodes CSVSTGEETQYF.